The 5 T cell receptor beta chains below were found in one sample sequenced in a study of blood T cells in healthy people across ages. For the second PCR, which ran for about 6 to 11 cycles, a sample-barcoded 5' primer and a J-beta primer mix were used. MiXCR, run by TCRdb on the 5' RACE reads, gives a single entry per CDR3 protein. Of about 1,400,000 distinct CDR3 sequences listed, 42% are singletons. The sequencing sample was made of blood. These receptors came from a woman aged 18-29 years in good health.

A note on this clonotype: The germline gene is not matched at one end of the junction; a read error may be the cause. This chain joins TRBV20-1 and TRBJ2-1; 16 bases are a match to TRBD2. Germline values: CDR1 DFQATT, CDR2 SNEGSKA (reference sequence). This CDR3 spans 19 amino acids. Here the CDR3 reads CSAQLGLAGGISSYNEQFF. The CDR3, as DNA: TGCAGTGCCCAGCTGGGACTAGCGGGAGGGATAAGCTCCTACAATGAACAGTTCTTC.

This rearrangement joins TRBV30 to TRBJ2-7; 8 bases map to TRBD1. The CDR3 sequence is 13 residues long. Losses at the gene ends were 5 bases for V and 5 bases for J; bases not matched to a gene: 8. Germline V gene data show CDR1 as GTSNPN and CDR2 as SVGIG (reference sequence). Written as DNA, the CDR3 is TGTGCCTGGGCCGGACAGGGATTGGACGAGCAGTACTTC. The encoded protein is CAWAGQGLDEQYF.

The chain couples TRBV19 to TRBJ1-1, with D tentatively TRBD1 (6 bases). The germline CDR1 and CDR2 sequences are LNHDA and SQIVND (reference sequence). Trimming left V 7 bases short and J 5 bases short, with 14 bases between. The CDR3 totals 13 residues. The CDR3 sequence: CASIGKGGTEAFF. The CDR3 nucleotides are TGTGCCAGTATCGGGAAGGGGGGAACTGAAGCTTTCTTT.

The chain links TRBV12-3 or TRBV12-4 to TRBJ2-3; 10 bases align to TRBD2. CDR3 length: 16 residues. Trimming cost V 2 bases and J 2 bases; bases outside gene matches: 4. The DNA of the CDR3 is TGTGCCAGCAGTTTAAGCGGGAGGGAAACCACAGATACGCAGTATTTT. Its protein product is CASSLSGRETTDTQYF.

This clonotype occurred a few times. The chain recombines TRBV28 with TRBJ2-7; D possibly uses TRBD1 or TRBD2 (5 bases each). The CDR3 loop spans 16 amino acids. Germline V gene data show CDR1 as MDHEN and CDR2 as SYDVKM. V lost 5 bases to trimming and J lost 0 bases, with 17 bases between them. CDR3 DNA sequence: TGTGCCAGCAGTCCAACCGGGACGTTAAGCTCCTACGAGCAGTACTTC. Its translation: CASSPTGTLSSYEQYF.